A selection of T cell receptor beta chains follows, all from one sample in a study of T cells expressing NK-cell markers. Each CDR3 protein gets one entry in TCRdb, which reprocessed the 5' RACE reads and gives no DNA. This table holds about 550,000 distinct CDR3 sequences. Sample: blood T cells: a sorted CD56 or NKG2C T cell subset, CD4+ or CD8+ T cells, or bulk PBMC T cells (not recorded which). These receptors came from a man between 18 and 35 years old in good health. Both conserved end residues are part of each CDR3.

TRBV12-3/TRBV12-4	TRBJ2-7	CASGTYSSYEQYF
TRBV20-1	TRBJ2-4	CSARDWGSKNIQYF
TRBV7-9	TRBJ2-3	CASGGLARDTQYF
TRBV4-2	TRBJ2-7	CASSQVSSGRGEQYF
TRBV7-2	TRBJ2-7	CASSFSADSSYEQYF
TRBV3-1	TRBJ2-7	CASSQDWGTDEQYF
TRBV11-2	TRBJ2-5	CASSSGVLETQYF
TRBV12-3/TRBV12-4	TRBJ2-6	CASSPRDGYSGANVLTF
TRBV6-5	TRBJ2-2	CASSYTAAGVRAGELFF
TRBV5-1	TRBJ1-2	CASSLSATSDSPYGYTF
TRBV12-3/TRBV12-4	TRBJ2-7	CASSFLGGRGEQYF
TRBV2	TRBJ2-3	CASSDESTTGDTQYF
TRBV4-3	TRBJ2-7	CASSQARGASVLEQYF
TRBV6-5	TRBJ2-5	CASSYSRQGVEETQYF
TRBV27	TRBJ2-2	CASYSLVGTGELFF
TRBV6-2/TRBV6-3	TRBJ2-2	CASSYGLPGELFF
TRBV5-5	TRBJ2-7	CASSFSRGLYEQYF
TRBV28	TRBJ2-5	CASSSPPAPRETQYF
TRBV7-9	TRBJ1-4	CASSLLPGTTNEKLFF
TRBV20-1	TRBJ2-3	CSARAVTDTQYF
TRBV7-9	TRBJ2-7	CASSWTSGSSGSVYEQYF
TRBV6-5	TRBJ2-5	CASSYSVGGKETQYF
TRBV12-3/TRBV12-4	TRBJ2-1	CASSPQLADTYNEQFF
TRBV5-1	TRBJ2-3	CASSLVPTAGTDTQYF
TRBV12-3/TRBV12-4	TRBJ2-7	CASSTPGIVAREQYF
TRBV28	TRBJ2-7	CASSLLGTGSREQYF
TRBV24-1	TRBJ2-2	CATSDFGQGQSTGELFF
TRBV24-1	TRBJ2-3	CATSDAEPGTDTQYF
TRBV28	TRBJ2-2	CASSLRDRGPRVGELFF